This T cell receptor (beta chain) was sequenced for a study of cytomegalovirus exposure and HLA in healthy donors. The CDR3 runs to 17 residues. V lost 5 bases and J lost 6; bases outside the gene matches: 16. CDR1 SNHLY and CDR2 FYNNEI come from the germline V gene. Concerning this clone: Its cognate antigen is unknown.

PCR amplification relied on 60 Vbeta primers (plus 13 Jbeta primers). Here immunoSEQ multiplex PCR was the method, and the copy in TCRdb shows in-frame clones only, minus some. In the table there are under 140,000 clones, 70% to 85% of which are singletons. Findings and limits, study-wide: The listing of roughly 160 TCR beta chains classed them as cytomegalovirus-associated. Reports indicated that the classifier achieved high specificity and sensitivity in diagnosing cytomegalovirus status. Exclusion applied to some V segments, including TRBV6-2 and TRBV6-3, as they were indistinguishable.

The sequence came from a young man in good health and CMV-seropositive. The rearrangement links TRBV2 to TRBJ1-1; the match to TRBD1 covers 9 bases. Sequences were obtained from PBMCs. CDR3 amino acids: CASSSMGQGKRSAEAFF. The CDR3 nucleotides are TGTGCCAGCAGTTCAATGGGACAGGGAAAGCGTAGTGCTGAAGCTTTCTTT. The entire variable domain, with the rest obtained from reference TRBV2 and TRBJ1-1, is as follows: EPEVTQTPSHQVTQMGQEVILRCVPISNHLYFYWYRQILGQKVEFLVSFYNNEISEKSEIFDDQFSVERPDGSNFTLKIRSTKLEDSAMYFCASSSMGQGKRSAEAFFGQGTRLTVV.